The T cell receptor beta chain under discussion was sequenced for a study of response to subunit inactivated influenza vaccine. Of note for this clonotype: Antigen specificity is unknown.

CDR3 length: 15 amino acids. Germline loops: CDR1 KGHDR, CDR2 SFDVKD. V was clipped by 3 bases and J by 1 base, with 10 bases between them. Using its own MiXCR run on the RT-PCR reads, TCRdb lists one record per CDR3 protein. The sample contains hundreds of thousands of distinct CDR3 sequences, 15% to 17% of which appear only once. Study-level findings and limits: Authors proposed each seasonal influenza vaccination draws in few new T cells.

This TCR was recovered from a man in his fifties or sixties who received an inactivated influenza vaccine. The V and J genes are TRBV24-1 and TRBJ2-3; D gene ambiguous. The sample consisted of PBMCs from blood, taken 11 to 12 days after vaccination. The CDR3 sequence: CATSDRSRGTDTQYF. CDR3 nucleotide sequence: TGTGCCACCAGTGATAGAAGTAGGGGCACAGATACGCAGTATTTT.